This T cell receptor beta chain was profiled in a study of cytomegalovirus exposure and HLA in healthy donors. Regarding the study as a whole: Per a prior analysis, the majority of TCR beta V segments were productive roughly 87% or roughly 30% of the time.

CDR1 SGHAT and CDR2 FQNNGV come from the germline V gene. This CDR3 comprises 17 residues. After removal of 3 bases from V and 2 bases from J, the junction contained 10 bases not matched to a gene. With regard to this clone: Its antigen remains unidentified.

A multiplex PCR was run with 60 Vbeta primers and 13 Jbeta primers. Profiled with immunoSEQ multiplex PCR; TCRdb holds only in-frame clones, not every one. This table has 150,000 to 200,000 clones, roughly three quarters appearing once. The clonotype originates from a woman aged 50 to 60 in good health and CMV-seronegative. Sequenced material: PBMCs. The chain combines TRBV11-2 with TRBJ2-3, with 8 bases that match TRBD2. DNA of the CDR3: TGTGCCAGCAGCTTCGGTCGGGGGGGCCAGCCCACAGATACGCAGTATTTT. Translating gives CASSFGRGGQPTDTQYF.